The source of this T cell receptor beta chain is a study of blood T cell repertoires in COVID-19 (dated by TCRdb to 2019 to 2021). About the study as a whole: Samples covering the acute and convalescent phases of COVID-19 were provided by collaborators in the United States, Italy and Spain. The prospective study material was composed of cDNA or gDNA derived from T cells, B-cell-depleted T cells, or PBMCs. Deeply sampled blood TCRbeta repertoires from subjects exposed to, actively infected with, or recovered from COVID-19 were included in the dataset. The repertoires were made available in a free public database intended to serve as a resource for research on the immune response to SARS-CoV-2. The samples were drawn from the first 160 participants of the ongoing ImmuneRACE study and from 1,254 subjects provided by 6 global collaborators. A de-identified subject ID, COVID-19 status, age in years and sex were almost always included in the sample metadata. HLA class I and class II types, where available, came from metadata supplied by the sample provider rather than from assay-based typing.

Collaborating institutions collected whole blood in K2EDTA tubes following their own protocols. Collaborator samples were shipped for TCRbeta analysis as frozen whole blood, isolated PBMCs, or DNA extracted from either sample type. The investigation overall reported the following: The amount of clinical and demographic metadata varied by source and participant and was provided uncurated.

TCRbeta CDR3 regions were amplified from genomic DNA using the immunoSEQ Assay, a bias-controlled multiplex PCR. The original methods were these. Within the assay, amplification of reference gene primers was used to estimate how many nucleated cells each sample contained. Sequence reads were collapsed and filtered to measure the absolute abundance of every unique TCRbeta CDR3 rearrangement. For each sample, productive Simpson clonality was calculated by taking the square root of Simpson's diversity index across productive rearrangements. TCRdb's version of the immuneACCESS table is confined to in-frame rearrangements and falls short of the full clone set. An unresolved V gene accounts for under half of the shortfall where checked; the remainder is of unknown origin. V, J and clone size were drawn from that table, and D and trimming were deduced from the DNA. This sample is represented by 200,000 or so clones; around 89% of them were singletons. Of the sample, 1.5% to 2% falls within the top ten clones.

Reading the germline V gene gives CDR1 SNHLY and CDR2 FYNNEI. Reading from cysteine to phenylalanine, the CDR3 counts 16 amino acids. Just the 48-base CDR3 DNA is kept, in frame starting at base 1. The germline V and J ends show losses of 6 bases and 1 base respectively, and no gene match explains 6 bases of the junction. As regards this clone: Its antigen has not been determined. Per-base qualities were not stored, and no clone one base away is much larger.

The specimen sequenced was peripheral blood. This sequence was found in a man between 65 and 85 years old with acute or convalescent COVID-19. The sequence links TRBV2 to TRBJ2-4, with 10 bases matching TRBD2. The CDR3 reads CASRRGLAFAKNIQYF. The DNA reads TGTGCCAGCAGGCGGGGACTAGCGTTTGCCAAAAACATTCAGTACTTC.